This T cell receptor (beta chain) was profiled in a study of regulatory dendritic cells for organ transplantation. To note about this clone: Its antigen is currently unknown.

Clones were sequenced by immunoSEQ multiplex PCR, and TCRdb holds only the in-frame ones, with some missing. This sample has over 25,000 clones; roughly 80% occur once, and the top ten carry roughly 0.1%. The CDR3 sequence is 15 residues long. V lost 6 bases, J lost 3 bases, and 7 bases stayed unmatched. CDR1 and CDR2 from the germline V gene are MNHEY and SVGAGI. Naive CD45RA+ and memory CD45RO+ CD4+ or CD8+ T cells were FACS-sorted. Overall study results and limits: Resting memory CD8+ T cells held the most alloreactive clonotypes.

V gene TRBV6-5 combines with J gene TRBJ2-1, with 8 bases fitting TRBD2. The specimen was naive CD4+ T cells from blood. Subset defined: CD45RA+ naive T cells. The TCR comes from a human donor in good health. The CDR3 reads CASRQSGGGYNEQFF. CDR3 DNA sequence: TGTGCCAGCAGACAAAGCGGGGGAGGCTACAATGAGCAGTTCTTC.